This entry concerns a single T cell receptor beta chain. Primers included in the PCR were 60 Vbeta and 13 Jbeta primers. Sequencing was performed with immunoSEQ multiplex PCR; in TCRdb, only in-frame clones are kept and a portion is missing. The sample consists of 100,000 to 150,000 clones, around 76% of them appearing once. The entry originates in a study of cytomegalovirus exposure and HLA in healthy donors. The CDR3 consists of 15 residues. The V gene lost 0 bases and the J gene lost 5 bases, with 14 bases spanning the gap. CDR1 is SGDLS and CDR2 is YYNGEE in the germline V gene. This chain uses TRBV9 with TRBJ1-2; weak D call: TRBD1 (6 bases). This TCR came from a woman aged 55-69 years in good health and CMV-seropositive. The sample was PBMCs. As DNA, the CDR3 is TGTGCCAGCAGCGTAGGATTAGGGGGAGGGTATGGCTACACCTTC. This gives the protein CASSVGLGGGYGYTF.